This paragraph covers one T cell receptor beta chain sequence. This specimen comes from a study of shared clonotypes between healthy human individuals. This table comes from immunoSEQ multiplex PCR, and its TCRdb copy is limited to in-frame clones, with some not included. This table has some 510,000 clones, around 79% appearing once. Only Caucasian adults living in Nashville, Tennessee made up the donor group. The CDR3 loop spans 14 amino acids. CDR1 and CDR2 from the germline V gene are SNHLY and FYNNEI. V lost 4 bases, J lost 0 bases, and 7 bases lay in between. Sequencing input: PBMCs. The TCR originated in a woman aged 40 to 50 in good health. Some clones in this sample may be carry-over from other donors' samples. The chain employs TRBV2 and TRBJ1-3; D is undetermined. DNA of the CDR3: TGTGCCAGCAGTGGACGGACCTCTGGAAACACCATATATTTT. This encodes CASSGRTSGNTIYF.